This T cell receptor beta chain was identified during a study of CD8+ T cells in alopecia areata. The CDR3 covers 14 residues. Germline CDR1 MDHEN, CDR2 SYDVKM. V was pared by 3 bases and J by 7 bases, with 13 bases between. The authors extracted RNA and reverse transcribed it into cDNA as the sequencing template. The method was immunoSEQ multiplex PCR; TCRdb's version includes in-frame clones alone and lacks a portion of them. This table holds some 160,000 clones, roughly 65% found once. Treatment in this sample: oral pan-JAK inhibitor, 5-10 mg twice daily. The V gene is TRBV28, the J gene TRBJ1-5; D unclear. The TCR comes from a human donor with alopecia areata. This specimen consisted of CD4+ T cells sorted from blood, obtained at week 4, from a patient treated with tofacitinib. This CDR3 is CASSLGGSEQPQHF. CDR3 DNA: TGTGCCAGCAGTTTGGGCGGGTCGGAGCAGCCCCAGCATTTT.